This TCR beta chain is from a study of patients and donors after allogeneic stem cell transplantation. TCRdb redid the calling of the RT-PCR reads with MiXCR, one entry per CDR3 protein. Of 900,000 to 1,000,000 distinct CDR3 sequences in the sample, 18% were seen once. Germline V gives CDR1 MNHNS, CDR2 SASEGT. This CDR3 contains 15 residues. The V and J ends lost 6 bases and 5 bases respectively, with 16 bases between them. The receptor was isolated from a human donor who was either an allogeneic HSCT recipient or a stem cell or donor lymphocyte infusion donor (not recorded which). It is not recorded whose cells these are; they may come from a transplant donor. The chain is built from TRBV6-1 and TRBJ2-2; either TRBD1 or TRBD2 may supply D (6 bases each). The sequenced sample was blood, either unsorted or a sorted T cell fraction (not recorded which). CDR3 nucleotide sequence: TGTGCCAGCAGCCAAGGGGGGCTACGGACCGGGGAGCTGTTTTTT. As protein: CASSQGGLRTGELFF.